Below are 19 T cell receptor beta chains sequenced from a single sample in a study of blood T cell repertoires in COVID-19. The protocol was immunoSEQ multiplex PCR, while the TCRdb copy is restricted to in-frame clones and leaves out a portion. The sample lists around 81,000 clones, approximately 89% occurring once. The sequenced material came from peripheral blood. These receptor sequences come from a woman aged 55 to 70 with acute or convalescent COVID-19.

The chain employs TRBV27 and TRBJ1-1; 10 bases agree with TRBD1. The CDR3 spans 16 residues. Germline V gives CDR1 MNHEY, CDR2 SMNVEV (reference sequence). With V trimmed by 4 bases and J by 4 bases, 9 bases remained unmatched. CDR3: CASSSPGQGKVTEAFF. Here the CDR3 DNA reads TGTGCCAGCAGTTCCCCGGGACAGGGGAAGGTCACTGAAGCTTTCTTT.

The chain is built from TRBV27 and TRBJ2-7; TRBD1 might be the D (5 bases). Germline V gene data show CDR1 as MNHEY and CDR2 as SMNVEV (reference sequence). V was trimmed by 6 bases and J by 0 bases, leaving 9 bases between them. The CDR3 runs to 13 residues. The CDR3: CASRTTASYEQYF. The CDR3 DNA reads as TGTGCCAGCAGGACGACAGCCTCCTACGAGCAGTACTTC.

This rearrangement joins TRBV6-4 to TRBJ1-2, with D hard to call. The CDR3 extends over 16 amino acids. Germline V gene sequence: CDR1 MRHNA, CDR2 SNTAGT. Trimming removed 2 bases at V and 4 bases at J, with 17 bases between. CDR3 nucleotides: TGTGCCAGCAGTGACGACAACACACGCCCGGCCTATGGCTACACCTTC. It is translated as CASSDDNTRPAYGYTF.

V usage is TRBV7-9 and J usage is TRBJ2-2; maybe TRBD1 (5 bases). The CDR3 loop spans 14 amino acids. CDR1 is SEHNR, CDR2 FQNEAQ, per germline (reference sequence). V lost 2 bases and J lost 5, with 9 bases in between. Written as DNA, the CDR3 is TGTGCCAGCAGCTTAATAGGGGTTACCGGGGAGCTGTTTTTT. This translates into CASSLIGVTGELFF. Using reference TRBV7-9 and TRBJ2-2 for the parts outside the CDR3, the full variable domain is DTGVSQNPRHKITKRGQNVTFRCDPISEHNRLYWYRQTLGQGPEFLTYFQNEAQLEKSRLLSDRFSAERPKGSFSTLEIQRTEQGDSAMYLCASSLIGVTGELFFGEGSRLTVL.

V usage is TRBV19 and J usage is TRBJ2-5, with TRBD2 matching over 8 bases. This CDR3 region has 15 residues. Per the germline V gene, CDR1 is LNHDA and CDR2 is SQIVND (reference sequence). V was pared by 7 bases and J by 0 bases, with 7 bases of the junction left unmatched. The CDR3 DNA reads TGTGCCAGTACCCCGACTAGCGCTCACCAAGAGACCCAGTACTTC. The encoded protein is CASTPTSAHQETQYF.

This rearrangement joins TRBV5-1 to TRBJ2-2; 11 positions match TRBD1. Germline CDR1 SGHRS, CDR2 YFSETQ. This CDR3 spans 16 amino acids. V was clipped by 4 bases and J by 4 bases; unmatched bases: 6. The CDR3 here is CASSQGQGAPTGELFF. CDR3 DNA sequence: TGCGCCAGCAGCCAAGGACAGGGGGCGCCCACCGGGGAGCTGTTTTTT.

This chain links TRBV18 with TRBJ2-1, with D possibly matching TRBD2 (5 bases). Germline loops: CDR1 KGHSH, CDR2 LQKENI. The CDR3 consists of 14 residues. The V end was cut by 2 bases, the J end by 3 bases, with 8 bases between. The CDR3 loop is CASSPGSNYNEQFF. CDR3 in DNA: TGTGCCAGCTCACCAGGGAGCAACTACAATGAGCAGTTCTTC.

The CDR3 DNA is TGTGCCAGCAGCTTCAGACTAGCGGGGTCCACAGATACGCAGTATTTT. Translated: CASSFRLAGSTDTQYF. V and J are TRBV5-4 and TRBJ2-3, with TRBD2 matching 11 bases. V shed 2 bases and J 2 bases; nucleotides not matched to a gene: 4. Germline lookup yields CDR1 SGHNT and CDR2 YYREEE (reference sequence). CDR3 size: 16 residues.

The chain carries TRBV4-3 and TRBJ2-1; D not certain. This CDR3 is built from 13 residues. Germline V lookup: CDR1 LGHNA, CDR2 YSLEER. V was pared by 4 bases and J by 6 bases, with 10 bases between. CDR3 nucleotide sequence: TGCGCCAGCAGCCCCCACCGCGGCAATGAGCAGTTCTTC. Translating gives CASSPHRGNEQFF.

The chain has TRBV5-1 and TRBJ2-3; 8 nucleotides line up with TRBD1. J was trimmed by 2 bases and V by 4 bases; bases with no gene match: 9. The CDR3 contains 16 residues. CDR1 and CDR2 from the germline V gene are SGHRS and YFSETQ. The CDR3 DNA reads TGCGCCAGCAGCCTATGGACAGGGACCCCCACAGATACGCAGTATTTT. Amino acids: CASSLWTGTPTDTQYF.

The CDR3 reads CASSLIGGAHTGELFF. DNA of the CDR3: TGTGCCAGCAGCTTAATAGGGGGGGCTCACACCGGGGAGCTGTTTTTT. This rearrangement joins TRBV7-3 to TRBJ2-2; perhaps TRBD2 as D (7 bases). Trimming removed 1 base at V and 3 bases at J, with 12 bases between. The CDR3 consists of 16 residues. Germline V gene data show CDR1 as SGHTA and CDR2 as FQGTGA.

V and J are TRBV18 and TRBJ1-3; D gene uncertain. This CDR3 contains 16 residues. Germline V lookup: CDR1 KGHSH, CDR2 LQKENI. Trimming cost V 3 bases and J 0 bases, with 12 bases left between them. The DNA for the CDR3 is TGTGCCAGCTCACCGCCCGGCTGGAGCTCTGGAAACACCATATATTTT. It encodes CASSPPGWSSGNTIYF.

Here the CDR3 DNA reads TGTGCCAGCAGTTACTCGGGGACTAGCGGCCTCTACGAGCAGTACTTC. Residues: CASSYSGTSGLYEQYF. This rearrangement joins TRBV6-5 to TRBJ2-7; TRBD2 agrees at 11 bases. Unmatched junction bases numbered 4, after V lost 0 bases and J lost 3 bases. The germline V gene encodes CDR1 MNHEY and CDR2 SVGAGI. The CDR3 has 16 amino acids.

The chain uses TRBV9 and TRBJ2-1, with 9 positions matching TRBD1. V was clipped by 3 bases and J by 3 bases; unmatched bases: 4. This CDR3 contains 15 residues. Per the germline V gene, CDR1 is SGDLS and CDR2 is YYNGEE. The CDR3 sequence: CASSAWTGVYNEQFF. The CDR3 bases are TGTGCCAGCAGCGCTTGGACAGGGGTCTACAATGAGCAGTTCTTC.

The chain joins TRBV28 to TRBJ1-3, with 8 nucleotides matching TRBD1. This CDR3 is built from 13 residues. Trimming at V came to 6 bases and at J to 7 bases, leaving 5 bases not matched to a gene. Germline loops: CDR1 MDHEN, CDR2 SYDVKM. The chain's CDR3 is CASSPPGGNTIYF. The CDR3 DNA sequence: TGTGCCAGCAGCCCCCCAGGGGGCAACACCATATATTTT.

The gene calls are TRBV28 and TRBJ1-5; D ambiguous. The ends were cut back, 3 bases at V and 9 bases at J, with 6 bases in the middle. The length of the CDR3 is 11 residues. Germline V gives CDR1 MDHEN, CDR2 SYDVKM. The CDR3: CASSFSGPQHF. The CDR3 nucleotides are TGTGCCAGCAGTTTTTCAGGGCCCCAGCATTTT.

The chain links TRBV27 to TRBJ2-3; a weak D match, TRBD2 (6 bases). CDR1 is MNHEY, CDR2 SMNVEV, per germline (reference sequence). This CDR3 is 13 amino acids long. V gave up 5 bases and J gave up 8 bases, with 14 bases separating them. Here the CDR3 DNA reads TGTGCCAGCAGTGTCGGAGGGGCTGGTACGCAGTATTTT. Translating gives CASSVGGAGTQYF.

The chain couples TRBV27 to TRBJ2-5, with 11 bases matching TRBD2. Germline V CDR1 and CDR2: MNHEY, SMNVEV (reference sequence). The length of the CDR3 is 17 residues. V lost 0 bases, J lost 1 base, and 4 bases stayed unmatched. The CDR3: CASSLSSGRASQETQYF. The CDR3 bases are TGTGCCAGCAGTTTATCTAGCGGGAGGGCCTCCCAAGAGACCCAGTACTTC.

The chain recombines TRBV7-3 with TRBJ1-2; no clear D gene. This CDR3 is built from 13 residues. Trimming left V 5 bases short and J 8 bases short, with 15 bases between. From germline, CDR1 is SGHTA and CDR2 FQGTGA. This CDR3 is CASSPSAKDGYTF. The CDR3 nucleotides read TGTGCCAGCAGCCCCAGCGCCAAAGACGGCTACACCTTC.